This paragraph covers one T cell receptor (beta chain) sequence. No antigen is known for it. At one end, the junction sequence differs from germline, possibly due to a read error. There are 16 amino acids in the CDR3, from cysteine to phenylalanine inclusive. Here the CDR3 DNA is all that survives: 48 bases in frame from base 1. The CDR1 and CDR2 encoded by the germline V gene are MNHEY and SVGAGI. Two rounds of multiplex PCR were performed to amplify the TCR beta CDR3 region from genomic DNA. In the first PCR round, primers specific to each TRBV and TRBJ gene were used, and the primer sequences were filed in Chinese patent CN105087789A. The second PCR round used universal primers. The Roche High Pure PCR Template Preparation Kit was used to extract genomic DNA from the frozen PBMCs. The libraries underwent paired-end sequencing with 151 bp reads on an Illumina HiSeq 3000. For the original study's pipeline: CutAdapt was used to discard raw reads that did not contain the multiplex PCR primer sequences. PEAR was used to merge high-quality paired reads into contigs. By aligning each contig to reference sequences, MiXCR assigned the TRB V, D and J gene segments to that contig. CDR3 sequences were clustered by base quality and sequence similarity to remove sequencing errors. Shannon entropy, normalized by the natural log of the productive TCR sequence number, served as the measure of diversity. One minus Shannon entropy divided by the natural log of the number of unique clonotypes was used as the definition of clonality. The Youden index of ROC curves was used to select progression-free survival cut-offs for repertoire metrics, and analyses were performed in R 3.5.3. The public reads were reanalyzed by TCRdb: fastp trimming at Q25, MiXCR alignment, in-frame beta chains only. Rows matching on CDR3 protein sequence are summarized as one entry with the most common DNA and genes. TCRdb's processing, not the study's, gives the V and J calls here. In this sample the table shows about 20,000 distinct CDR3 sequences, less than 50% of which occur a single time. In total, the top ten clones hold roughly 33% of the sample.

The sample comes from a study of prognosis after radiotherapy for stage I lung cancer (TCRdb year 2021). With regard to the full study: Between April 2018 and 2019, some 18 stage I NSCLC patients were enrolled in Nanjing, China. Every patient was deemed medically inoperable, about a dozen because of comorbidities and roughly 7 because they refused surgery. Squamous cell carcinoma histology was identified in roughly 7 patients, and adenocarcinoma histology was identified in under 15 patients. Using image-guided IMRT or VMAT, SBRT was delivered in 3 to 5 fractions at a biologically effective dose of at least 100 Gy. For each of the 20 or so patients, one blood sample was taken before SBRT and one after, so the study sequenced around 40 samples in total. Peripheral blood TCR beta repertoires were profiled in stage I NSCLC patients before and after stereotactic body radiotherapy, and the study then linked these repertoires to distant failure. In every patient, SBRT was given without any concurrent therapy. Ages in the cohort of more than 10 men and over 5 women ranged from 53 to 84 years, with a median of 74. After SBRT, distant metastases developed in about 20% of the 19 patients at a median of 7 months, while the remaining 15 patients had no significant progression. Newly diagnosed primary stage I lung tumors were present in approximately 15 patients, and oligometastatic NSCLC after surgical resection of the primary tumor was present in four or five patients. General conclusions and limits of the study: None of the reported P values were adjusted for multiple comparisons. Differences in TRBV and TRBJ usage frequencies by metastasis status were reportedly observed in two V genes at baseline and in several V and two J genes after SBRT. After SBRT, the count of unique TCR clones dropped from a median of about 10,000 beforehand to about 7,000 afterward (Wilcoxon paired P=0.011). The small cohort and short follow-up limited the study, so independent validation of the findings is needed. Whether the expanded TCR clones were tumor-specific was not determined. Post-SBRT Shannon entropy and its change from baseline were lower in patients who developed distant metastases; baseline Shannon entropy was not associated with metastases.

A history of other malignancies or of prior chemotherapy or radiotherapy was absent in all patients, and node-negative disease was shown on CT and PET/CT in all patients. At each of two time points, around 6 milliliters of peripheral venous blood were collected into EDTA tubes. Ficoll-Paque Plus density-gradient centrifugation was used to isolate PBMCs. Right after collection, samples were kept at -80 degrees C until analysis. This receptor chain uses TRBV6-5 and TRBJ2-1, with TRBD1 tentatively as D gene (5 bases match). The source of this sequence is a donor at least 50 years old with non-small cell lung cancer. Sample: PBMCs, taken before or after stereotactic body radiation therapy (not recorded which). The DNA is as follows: TGTGCCTGCAGTTACAATTGGGGCTGGGGCCGGGATGAGCAGTTCTTC. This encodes CACSYNWGWGRDEQFF.